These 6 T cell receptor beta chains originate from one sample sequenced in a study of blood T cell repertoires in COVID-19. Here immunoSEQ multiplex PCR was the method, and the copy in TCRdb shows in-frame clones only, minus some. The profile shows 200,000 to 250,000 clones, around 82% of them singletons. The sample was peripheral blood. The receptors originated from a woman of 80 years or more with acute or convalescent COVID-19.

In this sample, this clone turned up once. As DNA, the CDR3 is TGTGCCAGCAGTGACCTAGGCGATGAGCAGTTCTTC. Amino acid sequence: CASSDLGDEQFF. The V and J genes are TRBV6-1 and TRBJ2-1; D gene ambiguous. Germline CDR1 is MNHNS and CDR2 is SASEGT. This CDR3 region has 12 residues. The V end lost 3 bases, the J end lost 8 bases, and 8 bases lay between the germline ends.

The CDR3 DNA sequence: TGTGCCAGCAGCTTAGTGGCTAGCGGGGCCAATGAGCAGTTCTTC. It is translated as CASSLVASGANEQFF. The rearrangement uses TRBV7-2 and TRBJ2-1; 9 positions match TRBD2. The germline V gene has CDR1 SGHTA and CDR2 FQGNSA. The length of the CDR3 is 15 residues. Trimming removed 1 base from V and 6 bases from J; junction bases left unmatched: 4.

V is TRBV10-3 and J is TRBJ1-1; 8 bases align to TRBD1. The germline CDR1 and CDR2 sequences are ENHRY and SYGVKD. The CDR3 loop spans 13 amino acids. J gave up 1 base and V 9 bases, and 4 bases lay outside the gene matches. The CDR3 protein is CAIAGTGNTEAFF. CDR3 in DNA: TGTGCCATAGCCGGGACAGGGAACACTGAAGCTTTCTTT.

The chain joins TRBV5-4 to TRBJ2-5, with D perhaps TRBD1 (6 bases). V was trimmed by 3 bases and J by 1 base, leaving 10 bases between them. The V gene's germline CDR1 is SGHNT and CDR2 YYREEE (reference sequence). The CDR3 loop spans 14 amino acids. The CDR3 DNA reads TGTGCCAGCAGCTCCAGGGGATCCCAAGAGACCCAGTACTTC. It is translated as CASSSRGSQETQYF. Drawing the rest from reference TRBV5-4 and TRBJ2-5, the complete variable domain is ETGVTQSPTHLIKTRGQQVTLRCSSQSGHNTVSWYQQALGQGPQFIFQYYREEENGRGNFPPRFSGLQFPNYSSELNVNALELDDSALYLCASSSRGSQETQYFGPGTRLLVL.

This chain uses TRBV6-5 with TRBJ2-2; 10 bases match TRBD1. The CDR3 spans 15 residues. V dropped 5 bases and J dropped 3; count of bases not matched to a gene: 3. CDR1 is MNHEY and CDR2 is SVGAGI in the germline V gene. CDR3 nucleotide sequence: TGTGCCAGCAGTACCGGGACAGGGGACACCGGGGAGCTGTTTTTT. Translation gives CASSTGTGDTGELFF.

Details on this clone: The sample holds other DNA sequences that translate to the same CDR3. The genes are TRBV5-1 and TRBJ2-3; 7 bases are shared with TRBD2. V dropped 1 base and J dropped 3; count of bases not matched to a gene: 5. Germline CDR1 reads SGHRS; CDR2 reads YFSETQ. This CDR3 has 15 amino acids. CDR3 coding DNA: TGCGCCAGCAGCTTGTCGGGGGGAGGAACAGATACGCAGTATTTT. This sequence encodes CASSLSGGGTDTQYF.